The T cell receptor beta chain described here comes from a study of T cells after yellow fever vaccination. Germline trimming cut 10 bases from V and 2 bases from J; bases unmatched to any gene: 12. The germline V gene encodes CDR1 SNHLY and CDR2 FYNNEI. This CDR3 has 15 residues. As to this clonotype: Its antigen is as yet unknown.

The study's findings and limits: The secondary response peaked faster, at day 5 versus 15, but was weaker. Abundant bulk-derived clonotypes could contaminate FACS-sorted repertoires. A limited proportion of clonotypes was detected within both the CD4 and CD8 compartments.

Template switching with 5'RACE generated the TCR cDNA and added a universal primer site and UMIs. TCRdb used MiXCR to reprocess the 5' RACE reads, holding one entry per CDR3 protein. This sample yields some 500,000 distinct CDR3 sequences, of which about 13% are seen a single time; 11% to 15% belongs to the top ten. The rearrangement links TRBV2 to TRBJ2-5; 8 bases fit TRBD2. Specimen: PBMCs, collected on the day of the yellow fever booster vaccination. The TCR originated in a man in his thirties or forties who received the YFV17D yellow fever vaccine. DNA of the CDR3: TGTGCCATCCCTGGCCGACTAGCGCATCAAGAGACCCAGTACTTC. This encodes CAIPGRLAHQETQYF.